The sequence of this T cell receptor (beta chain) was determined in a study of shared T cell receptors in the human thymus. The assay was immunoSEQ multiplex PCR, and TCRdb's table has in-frame clones only and misses some. The table lists around 730,000 clones, 80% to 90% of them singletons. The CDR3 loop spans 15 amino acids. CDR1 is MNHNY and CDR2 is SVGAGI in the germline V gene (reference sequence). V was clipped by 9 bases and J by 0 bases; unmatched bases: 6. The same data also contributed to another study, on human thymus T cells. Per that paper: The thymus tissue came from resections taken during corrective heart surgery. Repertoires sampled from thymus and blood appeared biased in V and J gene usage.

The chain joins TRBV6-6 to TRBJ1-4, with 8 positions matching TRBD1. This TCR was sampled from a girl in the first two years of life with a congenital heart defect. The sequenced sample consisted of thymocytes. CDR3 nucleotides: TGTGCCAGTGGACAGGGAGCCCCAACTAATGAAAAACTGTTTTTT. It translates to CASGQGAPTNEKLFF.